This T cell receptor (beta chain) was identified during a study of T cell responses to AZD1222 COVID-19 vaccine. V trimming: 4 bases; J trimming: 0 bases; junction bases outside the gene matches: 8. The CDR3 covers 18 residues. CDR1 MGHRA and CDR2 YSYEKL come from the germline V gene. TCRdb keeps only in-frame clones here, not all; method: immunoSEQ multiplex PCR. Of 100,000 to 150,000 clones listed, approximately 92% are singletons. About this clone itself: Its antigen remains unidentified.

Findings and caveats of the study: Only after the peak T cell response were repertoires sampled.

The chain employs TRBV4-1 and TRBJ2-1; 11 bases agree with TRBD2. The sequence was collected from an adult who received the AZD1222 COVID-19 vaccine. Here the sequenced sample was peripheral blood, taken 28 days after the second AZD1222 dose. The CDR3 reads CASSLQLAGASSYNEQFF. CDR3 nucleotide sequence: TGCGCCAGCAGCCTTCAACTAGCGGGGGCAAGCTCCTACAATGAGCAGTTCTTC.